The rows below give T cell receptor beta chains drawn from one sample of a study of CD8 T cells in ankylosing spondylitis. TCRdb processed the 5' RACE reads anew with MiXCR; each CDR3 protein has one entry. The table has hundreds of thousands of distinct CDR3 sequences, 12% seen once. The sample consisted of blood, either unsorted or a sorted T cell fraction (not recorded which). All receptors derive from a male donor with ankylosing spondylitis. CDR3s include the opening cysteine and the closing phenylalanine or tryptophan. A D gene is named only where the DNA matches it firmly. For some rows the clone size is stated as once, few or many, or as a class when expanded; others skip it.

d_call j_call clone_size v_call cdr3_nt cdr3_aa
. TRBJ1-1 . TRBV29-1 TGCAGCGTTGGAGGGGTTGGTGAAGCTTTCTTT CSVGGVGEAFF
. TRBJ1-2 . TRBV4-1 TGCGCCAGCAGCCAAGATGGGACGAGTGTCTATGGCTACACCTTC CASSQDGTSVYGYTF
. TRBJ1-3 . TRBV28 TGTGCCAGCACCCCGACAGGAGGGGGAAACACCATATATTTT CASTPTGGGNTIYF
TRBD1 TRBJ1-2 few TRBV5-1 TGCGCCAGCAGCTTTCGACAGGGGAGAAGCTATGGCTACACCTTC CASSFRQGRSYGYTF
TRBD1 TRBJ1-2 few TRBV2 TGTGCCGGGACCGGGACAGACTATGGCTACACCTTC CAGTGTDYGYTF
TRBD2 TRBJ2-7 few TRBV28 TGTGCCAGCACCTTGGGCGGGAGAGGATACGAGCAGTACTTC CASTLGGRGYEQYF
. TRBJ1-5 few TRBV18 TGTGCCAGCTCACCCGGACACCCCAATCAGCCCCAGCATTTT CASSPGHPNQPQHF
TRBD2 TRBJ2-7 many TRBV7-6 TGTGCCAGCAGCTCCTCCCCGGGACTAGCAGAGCAGTACTTC CASSSSPGLAEQYF
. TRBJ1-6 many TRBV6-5 TGTGCCAGCAGTTACGGACGGATTAATTCACCCCTCCACTTT CASSYGRINSPLHF
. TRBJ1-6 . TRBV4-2 TGTGCCAGCAGCCAAGACGACCGAGGAGGATCACCCCTCCACTTT CASSQDDRGGSPLHF
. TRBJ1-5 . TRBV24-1 TGTGCCACCAGTGACTCTAGAGACGGAGACGGGGGCAATCAGCCCCAGCATTTT CATSDSRDGDGGNQPQHF
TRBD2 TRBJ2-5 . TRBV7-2 TGTGCCAGCAGCCCCCTAGCGGGGGGCTACGGGACCCAGTACTTC CASSPLAGGYGTQYF
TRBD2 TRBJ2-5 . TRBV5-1 TGCGCCAGCAGCTGGTACGGCGGGGGGGAGGAGACCCAGTACTTC CASSWYGGGEETQYF
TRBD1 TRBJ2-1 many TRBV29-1 TGCAGCGTCCCCGGGACAGGGCGCTTCAATGAGCAGTTCTTC CSVPGTGRFNEQFF
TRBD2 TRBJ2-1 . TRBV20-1 TGCAGTGCCCGACTAGCGGGAGAGTCGAATGAGCAGTTCTTC CSARLAGESNEQFF
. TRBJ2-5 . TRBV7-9 TGTGCCAGCAGCTACGATGGGTGGGAGACCCAGTACTTC CASSYDGWETQYF
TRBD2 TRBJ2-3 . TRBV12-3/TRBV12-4 TGTGCCAGCAGTCCGGGACTAGCGGGGGGCACTAGCACAGATACGCAGTATTTT CASSPGLAGGTSTDTQYF
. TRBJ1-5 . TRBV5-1 TGCGCCAGCAGCTTGACATTTGGCAATCAGCCCCAGCATTTT CASSLTFGNQPQHF
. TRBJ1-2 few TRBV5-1 TGCGCCAGTGGGATGGCGACTGGCTACACCTTC CASGMATGYTF
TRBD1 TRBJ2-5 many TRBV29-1 TGCAGCGCCGCAAGGGACAGGGGAGAGACCCAGTACTTC CSAARDRGETQYF
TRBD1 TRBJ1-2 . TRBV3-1 TGTGCCAGCAGCCAAGTTTCCGGACAGGGTAATAGGTATGGCTACACCTTC CASSQVSGQGNRYGYTF
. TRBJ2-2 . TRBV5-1 TGCGCCAGCAGCTTGGCCACTTTCCCCGGGGAGCTGTTTTTT CASSLATFPGELFF
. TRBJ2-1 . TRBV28 TGTGCCAGCAGTTTAAATAAGGGCGGCTCCTACAATGAGCAGTTCTTC CASSLNKGGSYNEQFF
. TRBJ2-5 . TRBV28 TGTGCCAGCAGCCAATATGGAAAGGGGGGGCGGAGAGAGACCCAGTACTTC CASSQYGKGGRRETQYF
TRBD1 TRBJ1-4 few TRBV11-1 TGTGCCAGCAGCCGGGACAGGGGGAGACAAAAACTGTTTTTT CASSRDRGRQKLFF
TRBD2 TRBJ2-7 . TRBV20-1 TGCAGTGCTTCGAGCGGGATGAGGTACAACGAGCAGTACTTC CSASSGMRYNEQYF
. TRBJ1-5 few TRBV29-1 TGCAGCGTTGGGGGCAGGGACGAGGGCCAGCCCCAGCATTTT CSVGGRDEGQPQHF
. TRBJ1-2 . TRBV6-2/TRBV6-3 TGTGCCAGCAATTTCATGCCCCTGCTCTATGGCCACACCTTC CASNFMPLLYGHTF
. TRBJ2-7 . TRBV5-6 TGTGCCAGCAGCTTCACAGACAGTGAGCCCTACGAGCAGTACTTC CASSFTDSEPYEQYF
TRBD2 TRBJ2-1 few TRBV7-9 TGTGCCAGCAGCTTTGGACTAGCGGGAGTGCACAATGAGCAGTTCTTC CASSFGLAGVHNEQFF
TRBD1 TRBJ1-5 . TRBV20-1 TGCAGTGCTAACGACAGGGTCCAGCCCCAGCATTTT CSANDRVQPQHF
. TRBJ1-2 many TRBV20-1 TGCAGTGCTAGCAGGGGCGAGGACTACACCTTC CSASRGEDYTF
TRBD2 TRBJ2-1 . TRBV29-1 TGCAGCTCGGGGGGTGGAGACGAGCAGTTCTTC CSSGGGDEQFF
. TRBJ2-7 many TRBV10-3 TGTGCCATCAGTGAGGCAGGGGATGGCGAGCAGTACTTC CAISEAGDGEQYF
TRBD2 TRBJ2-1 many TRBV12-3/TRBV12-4 TGTGCCAGCAGGAAGGGACTAGACCCTTACAATGAGCAGTTCTTC CASRKGLDPYNEQFF
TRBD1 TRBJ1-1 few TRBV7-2 TGTGCCAGCAGCCCGATACAGGGGTGGGGCACTGAAGCTTTCTTT CASSPIQGWGTEAFF
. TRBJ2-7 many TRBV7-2 TGTGCCAGCAGCTTATTAGCGGAGAACCACGAGCAGTACTTC CASSLLAENHEQYF
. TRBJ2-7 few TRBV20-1 TGCAGTGCTAGCCGCGTTTCGAGAGTCGAGGGCGAGCAGTACTTC CSASRVSRVEGEQYF
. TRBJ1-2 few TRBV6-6 TGTGCCAGCAGCGCGCCAGGCGGAGGCTACACCTTC CASSAPGGGYTF
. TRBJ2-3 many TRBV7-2 TGTGCCAGCAGGGGGGGCATCACAGATACGCAGTATTTT CASRGGITDTQYF
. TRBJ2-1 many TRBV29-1 TGCAGCGTTGATCCGGGTCTTGAGCAGTTCTTC CSVDPGLEQFF
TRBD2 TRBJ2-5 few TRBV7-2 TGTGCCAGCAGCCCGATCGGGGGGGAGACCCAGTACTTC CASSPIGGETQYF
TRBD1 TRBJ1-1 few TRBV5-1 TGCGCCAGCAGCTTGGGGGACAGGACCACTGAAGCTTTCTTT CASSLGDRTTEAFF
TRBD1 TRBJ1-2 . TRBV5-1 TGCGCCAGCAGCACGGGACAGAAAAACTATGGCTACACCTTC CASSTGQKNYGYTF
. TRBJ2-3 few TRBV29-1 TGCAGCGTTGAAGATATTCAGGGTGTGAGGGTAGATACGCAGTATTTT CSVEDIQGVRVDTQYF
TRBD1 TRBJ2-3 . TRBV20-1 TGCAGTGCTAGAGATCCCGCCGGGACAGGGGACACAGATACGCAGTATTTT CSARDPAGTGDTDTQYF
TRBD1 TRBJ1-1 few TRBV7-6 TGTGCCAGCAGCTCCCTCGACCGGACAGGGGAAGCTTTCTTT CASSSLDRTGEAFF
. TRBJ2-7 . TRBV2 TGTGCCAGCACCACGAGTCAGGGCACTGCCTACGAGCAGTACTTC CASTTSQGTAYEQYF
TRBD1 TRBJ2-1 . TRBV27 TGTGCCAGCAGAACCGGACAGGGACGGTGGAATGAGCAGTTCTTC CASRTGQGRWNEQFF
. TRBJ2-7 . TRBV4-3 TGCGCCAGCAGCCAAGAAACGAGGCTCGAGCAGTACTTC CASSQETRLEQYF
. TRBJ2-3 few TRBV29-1 TGCAGCTCCCGAGGCAGGAACACAGATACGCAGTATTTT CSSRGRNTDTQYF
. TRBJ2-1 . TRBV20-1 TGCAGTGCTAGAGATGTAAGGGCCGGTCCGTTCTTC CSARDVRAGPFF
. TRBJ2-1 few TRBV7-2 TGTGCCAGCAGCCCGAGGGCCCCGGGGTACTACAATGAGCAGTTCTTC CASSPRAPGYYNEQFF
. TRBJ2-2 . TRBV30 TGTGCCTGGGGACAGTCGAAGAACACCGGGGAGCTGTTTTTT CAWGQSKNTGELFF
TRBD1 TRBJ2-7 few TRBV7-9 TGTGCCAGCAGCCTGGGACAGGGAAAGGAGTACTTC CASSLGQGKEYF
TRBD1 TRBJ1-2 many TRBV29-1 TGCGGGGGGACCGGACAGGGCCGAGATGGCTACACCTTC CGGTGQGRDGYTF
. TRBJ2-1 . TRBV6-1 TGTGCCAGCACCACGGGACTCCACAATGAGCAGTTCTTC CASTTGLHNEQFF